This TCR beta chain was identified during a study of beta chain features in type 1 diabetes. Study-wide results and limits: Although PCR might favor shorter templates, it would do so equally in patients and controls. The study left unresolved whether HLA type influences TCRB rearrangement.

Comment on this clone: Antigen unknown.

Reverse transcription of all isolated RNA meant that expressed TCRB transcripts were sequenced. Assay: immunoSEQ multiplex PCR; the TCRdb copy retains only in-frame clones and omits some. This table has 35,000 or so clones, around 60% appearing once. J lost 6 bases, V lost 0 bases, and 5 bases had no gene match. Germline V lookup: CDR1 SGDLS, CDR2 YYNGEE. This CDR3 has 16 amino acids. The rearrangement links TRBV9 to TRBJ2-2; the match to TRBD2 covers 10 bases. Sequencing was performed on Tregs from blood. The sequence was obtained from a woman aged 25 to 39 in good health. DNA for the CDR3: TGTGCCAGCAGCGTAGACCTAGCGGGAGTGGCCGGGGAGCTGTTTTTT. This gives the protein CASSVDLAGVAGELFF.